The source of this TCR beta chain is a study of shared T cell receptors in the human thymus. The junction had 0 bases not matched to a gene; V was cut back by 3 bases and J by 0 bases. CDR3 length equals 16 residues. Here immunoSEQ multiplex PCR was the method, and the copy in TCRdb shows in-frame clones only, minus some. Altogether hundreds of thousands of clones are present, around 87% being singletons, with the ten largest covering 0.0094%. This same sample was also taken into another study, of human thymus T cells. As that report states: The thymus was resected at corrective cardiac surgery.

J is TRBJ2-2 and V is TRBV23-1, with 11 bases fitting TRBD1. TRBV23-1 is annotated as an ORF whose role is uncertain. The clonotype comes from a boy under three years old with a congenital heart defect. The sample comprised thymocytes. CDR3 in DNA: TGCGCCAGCAGTCAGGGACAGGGGGCGAACACCGGGGAGCTGTTTTTT. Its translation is CASSQGQGANTGELFF.